The 16 T cell receptor beta chains reported below all come from one sample, sequenced in a study of shared clonotypes between healthy human individuals. Produced via immunoSEQ multiplex PCR; TCRdb's table is partial and in-frame only. The table includes roughly 2.4 million clones, approximately 96% detected once. Material: naive CD4+ T cells sorted from blood. The subset was: CD45RA+ positively selected. These receptors were obtained from a young man in good health.

The J gene is TRBJ1-6, the V gene TRBV30; perhaps TRBD1 as D (6 bases). Trimming took 1 base from V and 7 from J, leaving 11 bases between them. Germline assignment: CDR1 GTSNPN and CDR2 SVGIG (reference sequence). There are 14 residues in the CDR3. CDR3 sequence (DNA): TGTGCCTGGAGTGACGGGACACGGAATTCACCCCTCCACTTT. It yields the protein CAWSDGTRNSPLHF.

The chain joins TRBV27 to TRBJ2-2; no clear D. V was cut by 2 bases and J by 4 bases, with 8 bases left in between. This CDR3 is 14 amino acids long. Looked up from germline, CDR1 is MNHEY and CDR2 is SMNVEV (reference sequence). CDR3 residues: CASSLIGFTGELFF. CDR3 nucleotides: TGTGCCAGCAGTTTAATAGGTTTCACCGGGGAGCTGTTTTTT.

This chain uses TRBV28 with TRBJ2-5; possibly TRBD2 for D (6 bases). The CDR3 covers 15 residues. Germline-derived CDR1 and CDR2 are MDHEN and SYDVKM. Trimming pared 6 bases from V and 1 base from J, leaving 15 bases between. The CDR3 sequence: CASRRDFVLQETQYF. Written as DNA, the CDR3 is TGTGCCAGCAGAAGGGACTTCGTTCTCCAAGAGACCCAGTACTTC.

The V gene is TRBV7-6, the J gene TRBJ2-7; D is unresolved. The CDR3 is 19 amino acids. The ends were cut back, 4 bases at V and 0 bases at J, with 25 bases in the middle. Germline V gene lookup returns CDR1 SGHVS and CDR2 FNYEAQ. CDR3 DNA sequence: TGTGCCAGCAGCTCCCACGCCTATTTGAGGCGGAATCACTCCTACGAGCAGTACTTC. Translating it yields CASSSHAYLRRNHSYEQYF.

The rearrangement uses TRBV5-4 and TRBJ2-3, with 8 bases identical to TRBD2. V shed 4 bases and J 6 bases; nucleotides not matched to a gene: 7. CDR3 length: 14 residues. The V gene's germline CDR1 is SGHNT and CDR2 YYREEE (reference sequence). CDR3 residues: CASSRYSGADTQYF. The CDR3 bases are TGTGCCAGCAGCCGTTATAGCGGGGCGGATACGCAGTATTTT.

CDR3 region: CASSKGGKPGTQYF. The DNA for the CDR3 is TGTGCCAGCAGCAAGGGCGGCAAGCCAGGGACCCAGTACTTC. The V call is TRBV11-2, the J call TRBJ2-5; D ambiguous. CDR1 and CDR2 (germline): SGHAT, FQNNGV. V was trimmed by 5 bases and J by 7 bases, leaving 17 bases between them. This CDR3 region has 14 residues.

The chain is built from TRBV6-1 and TRBJ2-2; D is possibly TRBD1 or TRBD2 (6 bases each). CDR3 length: 15 amino acids. Germline lookup yields CDR1 MNHNS and CDR2 SASEGT. V was shortened by 1 base and J by 6 bases, with 12 bases between the two germline ends. CDR3: CASSEGGAFSGELFF. For the CDR3, the DNA is TGTGCCAGCAGTGAAGGGGGGGCCTTCTCCGGGGAGCTGTTTTTT.

V and J are TRBV14 and TRBJ2-2; D call uncertain. Germline V lookup: CDR1 SGHDN, CDR2 FVKESK. The CDR3 covers 13 residues. V lost 1 base and J lost 5, with 5 bases in between. The CDR3 is CASSQVETGELFF. The CDR3, as DNA: TGTGCCAGCAGCCAAGTGGAAACCGGGGAGCTGTTTTTT.

The chain is built from TRBV30 and TRBJ2-1, with 8 bases aligning to TRBD2. The CDR3 has 15 residues. Germline V lookup: CDR1 GTSNPN, CDR2 SVGIG (reference sequence). V dropped 3 bases and J dropped 4; count of bases not matched to a gene: 8. CDR3 coding DNA: TGTGCCTGGAGCCCTAGCGGGCCGATGTACAATGAGCAGTTCTTC. As protein: CAWSPSGPMYNEQFF.

Notes on this clone: Within the sample, other DNA sequences also encode this same CDR3. The chain couples TRBV19 to TRBJ2-3; D is unclear. V lost 6 bases to trimming and J lost 0 bases, with 7 bases between them. The CDR3 is 13 residues long. Germline V gene lookup returns CDR1 LNHDA and CDR2 SQIVND (reference sequence). The CDR3, as DNA: TGTGCCAGTAGCCCCGGGAGCACAGATACGCAGTATTTT. Translation: CASSPGSTDTQYF.

This rearrangement joins TRBV18 to TRBJ1-5; 7 bases agree with TRBD1. Per germline, CDR1 KGHSH and CDR2 LQKENI. CDR3 length: 13 residues. J gave up 6 bases and V 6 bases, and 5 bases lay outside the gene matches. The CDR3 DNA follows: TGTGCCAGCTCCTCAGGGGGGACTCAGCCCCAGCATTTT. This encodes CASSSGGTQPQHF.

Only one count was recorded for this clone. The chain links TRBV4-1 to TRBJ2-4; no firm D call. The CDR3 spans 13 residues. Germline lookup yields CDR1 MGHRA and CDR2 YSYEKL. V was cut by 0 bases and J by 14 bases, with 14 bases left in between. The CDR3 nucleotides are TGCGCCAGCAGCCAAGATTTAGCACGCTCCGAGTACTTC. It is translated as CASSQDLARSEYF.

A few counts support this clone. The sample contains more than one DNA sequence encoding this CDR3. The V gene is TRBV6-5, the J gene TRBJ2-7; D not certain. Germline CDR1 reads MNHEY; CDR2 reads SVGAGI. The CDR3 has 13 amino acids. Trimming removed 2 bases at V and 0 bases at J, with 5 bases between. CDR3 sequence: CASSYLNSYEQYF. CDR3 sequence (DNA): TGTGCCAGCAGTTACCTGAACTCCTACGAGCAGTACTTC.

CDR3 region: CASEDSHHYEQYF. The CDR3 bases are TGCGCCAGTGAGGACAGTCACCACTACGAGCAGTACTTC. This chain uses TRBV23-1 with TRBJ2-7; weak D call: TRBD1 (6 bases). TRBV23-1 counts as an open reading frame of uncertain function. CDR3 length: 13 residues. The germline V and J ends were trimmed by 9 bases and 3 bases, with 15 bases remaining between them.

The count of this clone is one. The J gene is TRBJ2-2, the V gene TRBV5-1; 7 bases agree with TRBD2. Germline V gives CDR1 SGHRS, CDR2 YFSETQ. This CDR3 is 15 amino acids long. The trim removed 0 bases at V and 4 bases at J, leaving 3 bases unmatched. The CDR3 sequence is CASSLAGLPTGELFF. The CDR3, as DNA: TGCGCCAGCAGCTTGGCGGGACTACCCACCGGGGAGCTGTTTTTT.

This chain links TRBV5-1 with TRBJ1-1; 9 nucleotides agree with TRBD1. Germline lookup yields CDR1 SGHRS and CDR2 YFSETQ. The CDR3 loop spans 15 amino acids. V lost 4 bases, J lost 5 bases, and 9 bases stayed unmatched. The CDR3 DNA reads TGCGCCAGCAGCCAAATGACCGGGACAGGGACTGAAGCTTTCTTT. This translates into CASSQMTGTGTEAFF.